This TCR beta chain was found in a study of blood T cell repertoires in COVID-19. TCRdb keeps only in-frame clones here, not all; method: immunoSEQ multiplex PCR. The sample consists of approximately 300,000 clones, roughly 85% of them appearing once. Germline assignment: CDR1 SGHVS and CDR2 FNYEAQ. Trimming shortened V by 1 base and J by 4 bases, and 13 bases separated the two germline ends. The CDR3 sequence is 15 residues long. The rearrangement joins TRBV7-6 to TRBJ1-1, with D possibly TRBD1 on 5 matching bases. This TCR was sampled from a woman between 25 and 40 years old who had recovered from COVID-19. Sequenced sample: PBMCs or T cells enriched from blood (not recorded which). This CDR3 reads CASSLGASGVTEAFF. The CDR3 region has the DNA TGTGCCAGCAGCTTAGGGGCATCGGGGGTCACTGAAGCTTTCTTT.